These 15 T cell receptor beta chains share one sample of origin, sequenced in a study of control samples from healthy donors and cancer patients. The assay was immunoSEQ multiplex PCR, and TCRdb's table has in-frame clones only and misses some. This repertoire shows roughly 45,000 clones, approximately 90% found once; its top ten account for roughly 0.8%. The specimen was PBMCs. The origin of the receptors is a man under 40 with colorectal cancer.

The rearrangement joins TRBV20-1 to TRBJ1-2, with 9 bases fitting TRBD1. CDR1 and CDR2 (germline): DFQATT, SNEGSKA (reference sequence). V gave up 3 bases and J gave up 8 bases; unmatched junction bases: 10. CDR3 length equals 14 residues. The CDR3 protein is CSASSPTGGEGYTF. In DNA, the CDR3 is TGCAGTGCTAGTTCCCCAACAGGGGGCGAGGGCTACACCTTC.

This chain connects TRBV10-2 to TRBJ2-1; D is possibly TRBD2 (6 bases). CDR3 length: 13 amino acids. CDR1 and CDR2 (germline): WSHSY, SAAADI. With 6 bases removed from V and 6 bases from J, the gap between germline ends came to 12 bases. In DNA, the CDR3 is TGCGCCAGCAGGGTTACTAGCTTCAATGAGCAGTTCTTC. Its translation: CASRVTSFNEQFF.

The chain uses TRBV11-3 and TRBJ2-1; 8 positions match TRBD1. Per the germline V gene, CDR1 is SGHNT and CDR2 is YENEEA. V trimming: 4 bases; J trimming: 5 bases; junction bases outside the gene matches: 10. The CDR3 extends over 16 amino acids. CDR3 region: CASSWDPGDRNNEQFF. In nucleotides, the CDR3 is TGTGCCAGCAGCTGGGACCCCGGGGACAGGAACAATGAGCAGTTCTTC. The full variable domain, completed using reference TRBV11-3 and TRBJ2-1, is EAGVVQSPRYKIIEKKQPVAFWCNPISGHNTLYWYLQNLGQGPELLIRYENEEAVDDSQLPKDRFSAERLKGVDSTLKIQPAELGDSAVYLCASSWDPGDRNNEQFFGPGTRLTVL.

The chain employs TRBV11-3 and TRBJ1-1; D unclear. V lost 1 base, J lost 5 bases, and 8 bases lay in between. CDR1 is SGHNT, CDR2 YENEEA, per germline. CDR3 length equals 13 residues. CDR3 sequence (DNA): TGTGCCAGCAGCTTAGTACGGACTACTGAAGCTTTCTTT. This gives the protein CASSLVRTTEAFF.

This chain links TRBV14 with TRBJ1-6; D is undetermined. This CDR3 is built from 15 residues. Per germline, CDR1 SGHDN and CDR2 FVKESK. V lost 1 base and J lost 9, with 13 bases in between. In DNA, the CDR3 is TGTGCCAGCAGCCAAGCGGGATCTGAAGTTTCACCCCTCCACTTT. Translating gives CASSQAGSEVSPLHF.

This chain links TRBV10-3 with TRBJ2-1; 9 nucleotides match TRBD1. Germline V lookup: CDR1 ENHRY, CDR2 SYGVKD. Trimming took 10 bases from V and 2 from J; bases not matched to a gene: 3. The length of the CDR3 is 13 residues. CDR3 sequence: CATGQGTYNEQFF. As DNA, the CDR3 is TGTGCCACGGGACAGGGAACCTACAATGAGCAGTTCTTC.

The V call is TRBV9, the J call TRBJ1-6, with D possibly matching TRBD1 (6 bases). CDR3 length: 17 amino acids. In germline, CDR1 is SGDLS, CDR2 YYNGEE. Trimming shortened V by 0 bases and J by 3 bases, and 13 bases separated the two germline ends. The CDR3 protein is CASSVAGGGNYNSPLHF. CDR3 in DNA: TGTGCCAGCAGCGTAGCGGGAGGGGGTAACTATAATTCACCCCTCCACTTT.

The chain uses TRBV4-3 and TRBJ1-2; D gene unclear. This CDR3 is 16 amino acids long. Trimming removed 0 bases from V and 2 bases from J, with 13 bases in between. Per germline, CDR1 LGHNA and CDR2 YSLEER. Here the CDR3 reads CASSQDWQVLNYGYTF. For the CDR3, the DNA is TGCGCCAGCAGCCAAGATTGGCAGGTCTTGAACTATGGCTACACCTTC.

CDR3 region: CASSLESAFNSPLHF. As DNA, the CDR3 is TGTGCCAGCAGCTTAGAGTCAGCTTTTAATTCACCCCTCCACTTT. The rearrangement links TRBV7-2 to TRBJ1-6; D gene uncertain. CDR1 SGHTA and CDR2 FQGNSA come from the germline V gene. The V gene lost 1 base and the J gene lost 6 bases, with 10 bases spanning the gap. CDR3 length: 15 amino acids.

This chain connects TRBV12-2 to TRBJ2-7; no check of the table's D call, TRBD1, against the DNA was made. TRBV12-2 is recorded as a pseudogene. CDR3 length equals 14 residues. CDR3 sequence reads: CASRLSTGSYEQYV. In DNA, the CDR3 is TGTGCAAGTCGCCTATCAACAGGGAGCTACGAGCAGTACGTC.

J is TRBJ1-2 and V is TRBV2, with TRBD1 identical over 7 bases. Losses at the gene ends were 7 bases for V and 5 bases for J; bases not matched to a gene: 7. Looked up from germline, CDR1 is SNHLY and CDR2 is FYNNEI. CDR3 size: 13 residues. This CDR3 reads CASMGTEVYGYTF. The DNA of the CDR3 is TGTGCCAGCATGGGGACAGAAGTTTATGGCTACACCTTC.

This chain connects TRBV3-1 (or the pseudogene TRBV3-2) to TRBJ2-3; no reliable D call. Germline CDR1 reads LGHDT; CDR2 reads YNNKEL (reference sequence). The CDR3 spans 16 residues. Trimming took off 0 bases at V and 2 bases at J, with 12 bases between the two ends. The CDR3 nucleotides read TGTGCCAGCAGCCAAGAGTTGCGGCGTGACACAGATACGCAGTATTTT. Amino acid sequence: CASSQELRRDTDTQYF.

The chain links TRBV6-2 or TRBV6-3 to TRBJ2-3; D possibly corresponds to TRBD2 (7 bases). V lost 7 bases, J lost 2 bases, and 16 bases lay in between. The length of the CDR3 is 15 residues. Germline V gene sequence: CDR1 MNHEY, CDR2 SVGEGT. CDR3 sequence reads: CASTPLGGATDTQYF. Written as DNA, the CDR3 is TGTGCCAGCACCCCCTTGGGGGGGGCCACAGATACGCAGTATTTT.

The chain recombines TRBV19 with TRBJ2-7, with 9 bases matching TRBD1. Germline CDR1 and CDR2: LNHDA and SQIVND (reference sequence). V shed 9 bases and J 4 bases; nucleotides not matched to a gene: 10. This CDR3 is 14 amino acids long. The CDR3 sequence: CASSIRDRVYEQYF. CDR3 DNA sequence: TGTGCCAGCTCTATCCGGGACAGGGTGTACGAGCAGTACTTC.

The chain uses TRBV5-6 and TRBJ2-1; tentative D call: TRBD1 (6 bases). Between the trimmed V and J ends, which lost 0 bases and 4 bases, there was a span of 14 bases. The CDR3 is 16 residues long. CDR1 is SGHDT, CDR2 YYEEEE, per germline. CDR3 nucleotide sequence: TGTGCCAGCAGCTTGGACAGCTCAGGGGAATACAATGAGCAGTTCTTC. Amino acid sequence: CASSLDSSGEYNEQFF.